This T cell receptor beta chain was captured in a study of T-cell memory formation after mild COVID-19. Overall study: The study found TCR clusters largely donor specific.

V was clipped by 6 bases and J by 4 bases, with 14 bases between them. CDR3 length: 14 residues. Germline CDR1 is MNHEY and CDR2 is SVGEGT. Overall study results and limits: Pre-infection memory harbored some responding clones, suggesting cross-reactive memory joined. Whereas later expanders leaned CD4+, clones contracting day 15 to 85 showed a balanced CD4/CD8 makeup.

5'RACE with constant-segment primers built TCRalpha and TCRbeta cDNA libraries with UMIs. TCRdb used MiXCR to reprocess the 5' RACE reads, holding one entry per CDR3 protein. The sample includes about 14,000 distinct CDR3 sequences, roughly 19% seen only once; the top ten take around 49%. This clonotype appeared many times. No antigen is known for it. The sequencing input was PBMCs or a T cell subset sorted from them (not recorded which). The gene calls are TRBV6-2 or TRBV6-3 and TRBJ2-3; tentatively, D is TRBD2 (6 bases). The source of this sequence is an adult woman who had mild COVID-19 (a few samples of this study predate the infection). Cell type and time point are not known. The CDR3 here is CASSHVRLADTQYF. The CDR3, as DNA: TGTGCCAGCAGCCACGTACGACTAGCAGATACGCAGTATTTT.